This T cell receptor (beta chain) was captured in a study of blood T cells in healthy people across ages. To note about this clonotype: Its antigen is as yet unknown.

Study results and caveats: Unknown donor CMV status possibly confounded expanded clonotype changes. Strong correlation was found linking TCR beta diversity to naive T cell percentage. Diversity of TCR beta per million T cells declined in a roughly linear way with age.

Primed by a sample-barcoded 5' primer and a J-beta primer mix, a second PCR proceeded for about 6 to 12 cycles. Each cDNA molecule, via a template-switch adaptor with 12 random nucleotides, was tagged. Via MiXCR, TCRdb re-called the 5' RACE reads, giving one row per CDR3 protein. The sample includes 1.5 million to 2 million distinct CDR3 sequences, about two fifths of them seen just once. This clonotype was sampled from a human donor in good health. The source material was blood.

CDR3 residues: CSAPGDSWGEQYF. The CDR3 DNA is TGCAGTGCTCCCGGGGATAGCTGGGGGGAGCAGTACTTC. This chain connects TRBV20-1 to TRBJ2-4; D is possibly TRBD2 (6 bases). The CDR3 has 13 amino acids. Per germline, CDR1 DFQATT and CDR2 SNEGSKA (reference sequence). Trimming took off 5 bases at V and 13 bases at J, with 21 bases between the two ends.